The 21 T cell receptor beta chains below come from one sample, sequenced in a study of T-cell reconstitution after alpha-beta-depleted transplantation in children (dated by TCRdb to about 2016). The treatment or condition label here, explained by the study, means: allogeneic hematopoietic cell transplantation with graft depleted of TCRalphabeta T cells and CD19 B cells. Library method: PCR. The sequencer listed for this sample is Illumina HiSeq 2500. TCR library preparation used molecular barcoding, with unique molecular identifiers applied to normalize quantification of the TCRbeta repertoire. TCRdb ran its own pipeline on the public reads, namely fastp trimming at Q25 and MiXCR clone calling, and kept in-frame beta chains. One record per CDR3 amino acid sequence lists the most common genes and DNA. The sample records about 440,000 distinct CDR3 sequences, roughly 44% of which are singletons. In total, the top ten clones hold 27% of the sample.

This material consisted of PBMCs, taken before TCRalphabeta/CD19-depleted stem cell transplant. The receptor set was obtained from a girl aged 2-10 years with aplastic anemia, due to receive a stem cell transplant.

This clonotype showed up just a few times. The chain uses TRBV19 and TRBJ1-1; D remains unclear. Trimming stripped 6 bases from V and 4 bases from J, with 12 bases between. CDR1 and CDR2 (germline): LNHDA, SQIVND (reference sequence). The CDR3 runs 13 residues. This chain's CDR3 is CASSTVGLTEAFF. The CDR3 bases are TGTGCCAGTAGCACCGTAGGTCTCACTGAAGCTTTCTTT. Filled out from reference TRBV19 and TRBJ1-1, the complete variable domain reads DGGITQSPKYLFRKEGQNVTLSCEQNLNHDAMYWYRQDPGQGLRLIYYSQIVNDFQKGDIAEGYSVSREKKESFPLTVTSAQKNPTAFYLCASSTVGLTEAFFGQGTRLTVV.

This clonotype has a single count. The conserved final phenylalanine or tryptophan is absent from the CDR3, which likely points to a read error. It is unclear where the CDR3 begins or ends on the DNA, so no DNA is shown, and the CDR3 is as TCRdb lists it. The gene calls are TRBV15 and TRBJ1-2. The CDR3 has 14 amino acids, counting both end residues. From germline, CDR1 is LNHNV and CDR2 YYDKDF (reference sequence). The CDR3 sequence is CATSRDRGGPLRRV.

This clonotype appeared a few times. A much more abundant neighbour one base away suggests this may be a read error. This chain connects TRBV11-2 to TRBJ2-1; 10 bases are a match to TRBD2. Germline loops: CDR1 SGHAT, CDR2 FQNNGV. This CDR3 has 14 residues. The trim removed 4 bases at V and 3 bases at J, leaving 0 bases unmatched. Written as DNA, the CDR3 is TGTGCCAGCAGCTGGACTAGCGGCTACAATGAGCAGTTCTTC. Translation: CASSWTSGYNEQFF.

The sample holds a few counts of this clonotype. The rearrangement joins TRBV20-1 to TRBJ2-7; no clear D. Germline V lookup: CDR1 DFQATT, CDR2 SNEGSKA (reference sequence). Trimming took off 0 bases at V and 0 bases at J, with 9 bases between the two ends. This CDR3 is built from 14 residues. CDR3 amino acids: CSAREAGSSYEQYF. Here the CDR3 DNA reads TGCAGTGCTAGAGAGGCTGGTAGCTCCTACGAGCAGTACTTC.

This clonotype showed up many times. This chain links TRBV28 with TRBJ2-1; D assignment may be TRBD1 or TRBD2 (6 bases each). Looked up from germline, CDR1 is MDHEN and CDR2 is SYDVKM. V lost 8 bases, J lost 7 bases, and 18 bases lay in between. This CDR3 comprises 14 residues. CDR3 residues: CASANREGRNEQFF. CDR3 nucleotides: TGTGCCAGCGCTAACAGGGAAGGGAGGAATGAGCAGTTCTTC.

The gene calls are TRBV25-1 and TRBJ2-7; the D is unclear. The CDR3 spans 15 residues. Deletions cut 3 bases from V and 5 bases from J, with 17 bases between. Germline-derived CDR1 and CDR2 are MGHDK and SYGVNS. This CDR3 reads CASSDPRTPNNEQYF. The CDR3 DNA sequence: TGTGCCAGCAGTGATCCCCGGACCCCTAACAACGAGCAGTACTTC.

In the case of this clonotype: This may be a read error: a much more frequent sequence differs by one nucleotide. CDR3 sequence: CASNLQGRGNTEAFF. CDR3 DNA sequence: TGTGCCAGCAACTTACAGGGTAGGGGGAACACTGAAGCTTTCTTT. This rearrangement joins TRBV7-6 to TRBJ1-1; maybe TRBD1 (6 bases). The CDR3 spans 15 residues. Germline lookup yields CDR1 SGHVS and CDR2 FNYEAQ.

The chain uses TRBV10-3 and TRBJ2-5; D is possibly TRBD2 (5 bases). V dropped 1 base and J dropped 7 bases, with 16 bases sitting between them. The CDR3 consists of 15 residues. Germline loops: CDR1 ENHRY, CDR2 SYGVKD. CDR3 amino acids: CAISEWAAGEGTQYF. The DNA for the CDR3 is TGTGCCATCAGTGAGTGGGCCGCCGGCGAGGGGACCCAGTACTTC.

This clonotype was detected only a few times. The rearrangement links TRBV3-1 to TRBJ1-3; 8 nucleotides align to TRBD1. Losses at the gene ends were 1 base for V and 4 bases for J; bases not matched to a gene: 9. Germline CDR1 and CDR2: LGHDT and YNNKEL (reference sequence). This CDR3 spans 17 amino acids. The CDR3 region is CASSQAAGGGSGNTIYF. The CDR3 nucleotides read TGTGCCAGCAGCCAAGCGGCAGGGGGCGGATCGGGAAACACCATATATTTT.

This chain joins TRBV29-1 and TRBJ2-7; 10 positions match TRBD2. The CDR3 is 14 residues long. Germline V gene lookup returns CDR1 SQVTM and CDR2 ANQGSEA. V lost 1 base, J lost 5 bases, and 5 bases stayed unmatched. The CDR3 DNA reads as TGCAGCGTTGAAGGCCTAGCGGGAGTAGACGAGCAGTACTTC. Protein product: CSVEGLAGVDEQYF.

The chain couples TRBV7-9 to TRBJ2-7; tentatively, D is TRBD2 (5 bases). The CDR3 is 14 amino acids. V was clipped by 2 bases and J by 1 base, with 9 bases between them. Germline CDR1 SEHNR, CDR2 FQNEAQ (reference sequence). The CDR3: CASSLPAVSYEQYF. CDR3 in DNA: TGTGCCAGCAGCTTACCAGCGGTGTCCTACGAGCAGTACTTC.

CDR3 in DNA: TGTGCCACCAGTGATCCCGGGACAGGATTCCCAGATACGCAGTATTTT. Translated: CATSDPGTGFPDTQYF. The chain has TRBV24-1 and TRBJ2-3, with TRBD1 matching 8 bases. The junction had 8 bases not matched to a gene; V was cut back by 3 bases and J by 4 bases. CDR3 size: 16 residues. Germline CDR1 reads KGHDR; CDR2 reads SFDVKD.

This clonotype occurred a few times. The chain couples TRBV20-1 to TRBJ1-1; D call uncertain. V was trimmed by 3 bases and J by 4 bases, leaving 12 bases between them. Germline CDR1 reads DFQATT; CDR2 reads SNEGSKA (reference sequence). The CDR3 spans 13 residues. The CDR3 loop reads CSARGSVGTEAFF. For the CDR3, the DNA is TGCAGTGCTAGGGGGAGCGTGGGCACTGAAGCTTTCTTT.

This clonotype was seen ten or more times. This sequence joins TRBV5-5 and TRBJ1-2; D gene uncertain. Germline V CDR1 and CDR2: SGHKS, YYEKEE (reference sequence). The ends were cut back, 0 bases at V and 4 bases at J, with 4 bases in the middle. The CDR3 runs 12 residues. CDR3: CASSLDTYGYTF. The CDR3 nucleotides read TGTGCCAGCAGCTTGGACACCTATGGCTACACCTTC.

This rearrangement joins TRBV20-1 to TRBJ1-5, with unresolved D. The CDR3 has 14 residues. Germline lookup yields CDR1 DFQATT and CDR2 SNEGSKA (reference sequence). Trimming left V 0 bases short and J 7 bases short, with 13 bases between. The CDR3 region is CSARDQGSDQPQHF. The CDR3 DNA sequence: TGCAGTGCTAGAGATCAAGGGAGTGACCAGCCCCAGCATTTT.

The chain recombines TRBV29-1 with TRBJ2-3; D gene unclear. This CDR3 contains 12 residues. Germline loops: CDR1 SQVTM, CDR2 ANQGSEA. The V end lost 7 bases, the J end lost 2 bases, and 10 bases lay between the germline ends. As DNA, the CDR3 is TGCAGCGGGGCAGGCTTCACAGATACGCAGTATTTT. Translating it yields CSGAGFTDTQYF.

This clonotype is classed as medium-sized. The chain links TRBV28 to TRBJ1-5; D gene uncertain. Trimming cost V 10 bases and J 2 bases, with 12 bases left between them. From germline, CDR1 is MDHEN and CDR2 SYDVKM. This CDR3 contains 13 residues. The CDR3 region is CAIKGFGNQPQHF. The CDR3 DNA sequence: TGTGCCATCAAGGGTTTTGGCAATCAGCCCCAGCATTTT.

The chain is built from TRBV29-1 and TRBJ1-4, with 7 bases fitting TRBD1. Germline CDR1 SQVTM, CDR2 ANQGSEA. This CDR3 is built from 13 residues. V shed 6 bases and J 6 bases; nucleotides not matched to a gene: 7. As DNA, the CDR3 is TGCAGCGTGTGGACAGGATTCCATGAAAAACTGTTTTTT. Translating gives CSVWTGFHEKLFF.

DNA of the CDR3: TGTGCCAGCAGCCGGACAGGGGAGTACATTCAGTACTTC. This translates into CASSRTGEYIQYF. The V call is TRBV7-3, the J call TRBJ2-4; the match to TRBD1 covers 9 bases. J lost 8 bases, V lost 5 bases, and 4 bases had no gene match. CDR1 and CDR2 from the germline V gene are SGHTA and FQGTGA. The CDR3 has 13 amino acids. The whole variable domain, remainder taken from reference TRBV7-3 and TRBJ2-4, is GAGVSQTPSNKVTEKGKYVELRCDPISGHTALYWYRQSLGQGPEFLIYFQGTGAADDSGLPNDRFFAVRPEGSVSTLKIQRTERGDSAVYLCASSRTGEYIQYFGAGTRLSVL.

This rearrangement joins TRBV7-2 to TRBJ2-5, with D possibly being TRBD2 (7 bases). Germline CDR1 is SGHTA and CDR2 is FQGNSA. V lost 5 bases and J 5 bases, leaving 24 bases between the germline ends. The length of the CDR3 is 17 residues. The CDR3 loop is CASSPLLGGGRGETQYF. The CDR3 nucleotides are TGTGCCAGCAGCCCTCTCCTGGGGGGCGGGAGAGGGGAGACCCAGTACTTC.

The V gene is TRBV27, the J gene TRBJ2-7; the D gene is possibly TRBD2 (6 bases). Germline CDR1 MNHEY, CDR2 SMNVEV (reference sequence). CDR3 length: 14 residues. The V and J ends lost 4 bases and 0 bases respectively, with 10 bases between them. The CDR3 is CASSWRDLSYEQYF. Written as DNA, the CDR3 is TGTGCCAGCAGTTGGAGGGACCTCTCCTACGAGCAGTACTTC.